The 18 T cell receptor beta chains in this list originate from one sample, sequenced in a study of human T cells and chemical hapten exposure. The time point: healthy volunteer bleed at 6 weeks. Unfractionated whole blood yielded total RNA. A single record per CDR3 protein comes from TCRdb applying MiXCR to the RACE reads. This sample has about 77,000 distinct CDR3 sequences, with around 9.3% found just once. The specimen sequenced was whole blood. These receptors came from a female donor in good health. Some clones in this sample may be carry-over from other donors' samples.

This clonotype was seen ten or more times. This chain links TRBV18 with TRBJ1-3; TRBD1 aligns across 7 bases. J lost 3 bases, V lost 3 bases, and 8 bases had no gene match. The germline V gene has CDR1 KGHSH and CDR2 LQKENI. The CDR3 is 16 amino acids. The CDR3 here is CASSPSGGGDGNTIYF. Here the CDR3 DNA reads TGTGCCAGCTCACCGTCCGGAGGGGGCGATGGAAACACCATATATTTT. Based on the CDR3 plus reference TRBV18 and TRBJ1-3, the full variable domain is NAGVMQNPRHLVRRRGQEARLRCSPMKGHSHVYWYRQLPEEGLKFMVYLQKENIIDESGMPKERFSAEFPKEGPSILRIQQVVRGDSAAYFCASSPSGGGDGNTIYFGEGSWLTVV.

There are many counts of this clonotype. The V gene is TRBV10-3, the J gene TRBJ2-7; D ambiguous. V was cut by 6 bases and J by 3 bases, with 15 bases left in between. Germline CDR1 and CDR2: ENHRY and SYGVKD. CDR3 length equals 14 residues. The CDR3 loop reads CAISPARSVYEQYF. For the CDR3, the DNA is TGTGCCATCAGCCCCGCGAGATCTGTCTACGAGCAGTACTTC.

This chain links TRBV12-3 or TRBV12-4 with TRBJ1-2; D uncertain. The CDR3 is 12 residues long. V was shortened by 3 bases and J by 8 bases, with 10 bases between the two germline ends. This CDR3 is CASSFGVRGYTF. CDR3 DNA: TGTGCCAGCAGTTTCGGGGTTCGGGGCTACACCTTC.

This clonotype was detected many times. This chain connects TRBV20-1 to TRBJ2-3; D may be TRBD2 (7 bases). Germline V gene data show CDR1 as DFQATT and CDR2 as SNEGSKA (reference sequence). This CDR3 is 15 amino acids long. Trimming removed 1 base at V and 7 bases at J, with 18 bases between. The CDR3 DNA reads TGCAGTGCTAGAGTAACCGGGGGGCTGGGAAATACGCAGTATTTT. This encodes CSARVTGGLGNTQYF.

This clonotype was seen many times. The CDR3 DNA reads TGTGCCAGCAGCAGGGGAGGGGCGGGAAACTACGAGCAGTACTTC. As protein: CASSRGGAGNYEQYF. This chain joins TRBV6-5 and TRBJ2-7, with TRBD2 as a possible D gene (7 bases). CDR3 length: 15 amino acids. Between the trimmed V and J ends, which lost 6 bases and 3 bases, there was a span of 18 bases. Germline assignment: CDR1 MNHEY and CDR2 SVGAGI.

The chain recombines TRBV6-5 with TRBJ1-1; the D is unclear. CDR1 is MNHEY, CDR2 SVGAGI, per germline. Deletions cut 4 bases from V and 5 bases from J, with 14 bases between. CDR3 length: 14 residues. The CDR3 reads CASSFGEVGTEAFF. The CDR3 region has the DNA TGTGCCAGCAGTTTCGGGGAGGTTGGGACTGAAGCTTTCTTT.

Note on this clonotype: Its ends do not fully match the called genes, so a read error is possible. The chain couples TRBV3-1 to TRBJ1-6; D perhaps matches TRBD1 (6 bases). Germline CDR1 and CDR2: LGHDT and YNNKEL (reference sequence). This CDR3 spans 16 amino acids. The CDR3 sequence: CAGSQGGSSYNSPLHF. The DNA for the CDR3 is TGTGCCGGCAGCCAAGGGGGGAGCTCCTATAATTCACCCCTCCACTTT.

The genes are TRBV2 and TRBJ1-1, with TRBD1 as a possible D gene (6 bases). The V and J ends lost 7 bases and 4 bases respectively, with 10 bases between them. Germline CDR1 SNHLY, CDR2 FYNNEI. CDR3 length equals 12 residues. The CDR3 here is CASTWTATEAFF. In DNA, the CDR3 is TGTGCCAGCACCTGGACAGCCACTGAAGCTTTCTTT.

Remarks on this clonotype: Since a much larger clone is just one base distant, this may be a read error. The chain carries TRBV20-1 and TRBJ1-2; 7 nucleotides align to TRBD1. There are 15 residues in the CDR3. Germline CDR1 DFQATT, CDR2 SNEGSKA (reference sequence). For the CDR3, the DNA is TGCAGTGCAGACAGCGACAGGGCAACAATGGGTGGCTTCACCTTC. It specifies CSADSDRATMGGFTF.

CDR3 region: CASSKRKDTEAFF. The DNA for the CDR3 is TGTGCCAGCAGTAAGCGGAAGGACACTGAAGCTTTCTTT. The V and J genes are TRBV2 and TRBJ1-1; D is uncertain. Trimming took 5 bases from V and 3 from J, leaving 10 bases between them. Germline V CDR1 and CDR2: SNHLY, FYNNEI. The CDR3 loop spans 13 amino acids.

The V gene is TRBV29-1, the J gene TRBJ2-1, with 10 bases identical to TRBD2. The CDR3 covers 12 residues. Trimming removed 7 bases from V and 4 bases from J; junction bases left unmatched: 1. Germline V lookup: CDR1 SQVTM, CDR2 ANQGSEA. This CDR3 is CSGAGGYNEQFF. The DNA for the CDR3 is TGCAGCGGAGCGGGGGGGTACAATGAGCAGTTCTTC.

This clonotype was detected only a few times. CDR3 region: CASSYWDGNQPQHF. CDR3 in DNA: TGTGCCAGCAGTTACTGGGACGGAAATCAGCCCCAGCATTTT. The chain combines TRBV6-2 or TRBV6-3 with TRBJ1-5; D perhaps matches TRBD1 (5 bases). V dropped 1 base and J dropped 4 bases, with 8 bases sitting between them. Germline V gene sequence: CDR1 MNHEY, CDR2 SVGEGT. The CDR3 length is 14 residues.

This clonotype has more than one count but fewer than ten. The chain is built from TRBV5-4 and TRBJ1-1; 8 bases are a match to TRBD1. The CDR3 consists of 15 residues. Germline V gene sequence: CDR1 SGHNT, CDR2 YYREEE (reference sequence). Unmatched junction bases numbered 5, after V lost 4 bases and J lost 0 bases. The CDR3 is CASSRQGPMNTEAFF. CDR3 sequence (DNA): TGTGCCAGCAGCCGACAGGGGCCCATGAACACTGAAGCTTTCTTT. The full variable domain, completed using reference TRBV5-4 and TRBJ1-1, is ETGVTQSPTHLIKTRGQQVTLRCSSQSGHNTVSWYQQALGQGPQFIFQYYREEENGRGNFPPRFSGLQFPNYSSELNVNALELDDSALYLCASSRQGPMNTEAFFGQGTRLTVV.

Comments on this clonotype: A much larger clone sits a single nucleotide away, making a read error possible. This chain uses TRBV6-1 with TRBJ2-7; the match to TRBD1 covers 10 bases. CDR3 length: 15 residues. Germline values: CDR1 MNHNS, CDR2 SASEGT. The V gene end was trimmed by 4 bases and the J gene end by 0 bases; junction bases not matched to a gene: 3. The CDR3 DNA reads as TGTGCCAGCAGTGGGTGGACAGGGGGCTCCTACGAGCAGTACTTC. Its protein product is CASSGWTGGSYEQYF.

In its sample, this clonotype was seen many times. The J gene is TRBJ2-3, the V gene TRBV7-9, with D possibly TRBD1 on 6 matching bases. Germline loops: CDR1 SEHNR, CDR2 FQNEAQ (reference sequence). The CDR3 extends over 15 amino acids. V was trimmed by 5 bases and J by 2 bases, leaving 14 bases between them. This CDR3 is CASSQGHLPTDTQYF. The CDR3 nucleotides read TGTGCCAGCAGCCAGGGACACCTCCCCACAGATACGCAGTATTTT.

This chain uses TRBV7-8 with TRBJ2-7, with D unclear. This CDR3 spans 15 amino acids. Per the germline V gene, CDR1 is SGHVS and CDR2 is FQNEAQ. V lost 2 bases, J lost 0 bases, and 11 bases lay in between. In nucleotides, the CDR3 is TGTGCCAGCAGCTTAAGAGGTGGGGTCTCCTACGAGCAGTACTTC. Protein sequence: CASSLRGGVSYEQYF.

The chain joins TRBV6-2 or TRBV6-3 to TRBJ2-5; weak D call: TRBD2 (6 bases). This CDR3 is built from 14 residues. Trimming took 2 bases from V and 1 from J, leaving 8 bases between them. CDR1 and CDR2 (germline): MNHEY, SVGEGT. As DNA, the CDR3 is TGTGCCAGCAGTTACGCCGGGAGCCAAGAGACCCAGTACTTC. It yields the protein CASSYAGSQETQYF.

The genes are TRBV7-8 and TRBJ1-2, with a weak D call TRBD1 (5 bases). Germline assignment: CDR1 SGHVS and CDR2 FQNEAQ. Trimming shortened V by 4 bases and J by 2 bases, and 11 bases separated the two germline ends. This CDR3 is built from 14 residues. CDR3 DNA sequence: TGTGCCAGCAGCTCTACCCGACAGAACTATGGCTACACCTTC. Its protein is CASSSTRQNYGYTF.